Presented here are 27 T cell receptor beta chains from one specimen sequenced in a study of early T cells in non-severe SARS-CoV-2 infection. TCRdb used MiXCR to reprocess the 5' RACE reads, holding one entry per CDR3 protein. The sample contains 68,000 or so distinct CDR3 sequences, 13% of which appear only once. Sequencing was done on a sample of whole blood. These receptors came from an adult who was a healthcare worker with PCR-confirmed SARS-CoV-2 infection or an uninfected control (not recorded which).

In this sample, this clonotype turned up many times. The chain has TRBV20-1 and TRBJ2-5; D possibly matches TRBD1 or TRBD2 (5 bases each). This CDR3 is 12 amino acids long. Germline CDR1 is DFQATT and CDR2 is SNEGSKA (reference sequence). The V gene lost 0 bases and the J gene lost 13 bases, with 15 bases spanning the gap. The CDR3 DNA is TGCAGTGCTAGAGAGGTGGGACCAATGCCGTACTTC. This codes for CSAREVGPMPYF.

This rearrangement joins TRBV10-1 to TRBJ1-1; D not resolved. The CDR3 contains 14 residues. The germline V gene encodes CDR1 WNHNN and CDR2 SYGVQD (reference sequence). The V and J ends lost 2 bases and 0 bases respectively, with 7 bases between them. The CDR3 here is CASSEVGMNTEAFF. The CDR3 bases are TGCGCCAGCAGTGAGGTGGGGATGAACACTGAAGCTTTCTTT.

This clonotype has at least ten counts. The rearrangement links TRBV7-2 to TRBJ1-3; possibly TRBD1 for D (5 bases). V was clipped by 5 bases and J by 7 bases, with 21 bases between them. This CDR3 is 16 amino acids long. Germline V lookup: CDR1 SGHTA, CDR2 FQGNSA. In DNA, the CDR3 is TGTGCCAGCAGCCCCAAGTCGGGGCCTTCGGGGAACACCATATATTTT. It codes for CASSPKSGPSGNTIYF.

This clonotype was seen repeatedly, ten times or more. The chain is built from TRBV15 and TRBJ2-1; D gene ambiguous. The CDR3 runs 14 residues. Trimming cost V 5 bases and J 0 bases, with 8 bases left between them. Per germline, CDR1 LNHNV and CDR2 YYDKDF (reference sequence). This chain's CDR3 is CATSGEFSYNEQFF. CDR3 nucleotide sequence: TGTGCCACCAGCGGGGAATTCTCCTACAATGAGCAGTTCTTC.

This clonotype was seen ten or more times. This chain joins TRBV2 and TRBJ2-1; D gene unclear. Germline V gene lookup returns CDR1 SNHLY and CDR2 FYNNEI. The CDR3 runs 13 residues. The germline V and J ends were trimmed by 0 bases and 9 bases, with 9 bases remaining between them. CDR3 amino acids: CASSEAAAGEQFF. CDR3 sequence (DNA): TGTGCCAGCAGTGAAGCGGCCGCCGGTGAGCAGTTCTTC. The full variable domain, completed using reference TRBV2 and TRBJ2-1, is EPEVTQTPSHQVTQMGQEVILRCVPISNHLYFYWYRQILGQKVEFLVSFYNNEISEKSEIFDDQFSVERPDGSNFTLKIRSTKLEDSAMYFCASSEAAAGEQFFGPGTRLTVL.

This clonotype has a count of ten or more. This chain uses TRBV7-2 with TRBJ1-1; 11 positions agree with TRBD1. The CDR3 is made up of 14 amino acids. Germline loops: CDR1 SGHTA, CDR2 FQGNSA. V trimming: 6 bases; J trimming: 4 bases; junction bases outside the gene matches: 4. The CDR3 DNA is TGTGCCAGCAGTGGACAGGGGGCAGGCACTGAAGCTTTCTTT. Protein sequence: CASSGQGAGTEAFF.

The chain joins TRBV30 to TRBJ1-2; D is unresolved. V gave up 4 bases and J gave up 4 bases, with 7 bases separating them. CDR3 length: 11 amino acids. Germline CDR1 GTSNPN, CDR2 SVGIG (reference sequence). CDR3 in amino acids: CAWTTGYGYTF. The CDR3 nucleotides are TGTGCCTGGACAACCGGCTATGGCTACACCTTC.

This clonotype was observed at least ten times. The J gene is TRBJ2-1, the V gene TRBV6-5; D may match TRBD1 or TRBD2 (5 bases each). Germline-derived CDR1 and CDR2 are MNHEY and SVGAGI. The CDR3 totals 13 residues. Trimming stripped 5 bases from V and 13 bases from J, with 18 bases between. CDR3 nucleotide sequence: TGTGCCAGCAGTCCTCCGGGACGGTTATTCCAGTTCTTC. Translation gives CASSPPGRLFQFF.

This clonotype was detected ten times or more. This chain uses TRBV6-6 with TRBJ1-1; D is ambiguous. V was cut by 6 bases and J by 7 bases, with 15 bases left in between. Germline CDR1 and CDR2: MNHNY and SVGAGI (reference sequence). CDR3 length: 13 residues. The CDR3 reads CASRPVVFGEAFF. CDR3 coding DNA: TGTGCCAGCAGACCGGTCGTGTTTGGTGAAGCTTTCTTT.

This clonotype was counted ten times or more. The gene calls are TRBV6-2 or TRBV6-3 and TRBJ1-1; 7 bases are a match to TRBD1. Germline CDR1 reads MNHEY; CDR2 reads SVGEGT. There are 14 residues in the CDR3. The trim removed 0 bases at V and 4 bases at J, leaving 2 bases unmatched. The DNA of the CDR3 is TGTGCCAGCAGTTACTCAGAGGGGGCCACTGAAGCTTTCTTT. Its translation is CASSYSEGATEAFF.

This clonotype was counted many times. The chain links TRBV7-8 to TRBJ1-6; 12 bases line up with TRBD1. Trimming at V came to 5 bases and at J to 9 bases, leaving 11 bases not matched to a gene. The CDR3 runs 17 residues. CDR1 SGHVS and CDR2 FQNEAQ come from the germline V gene. The CDR3 protein is CASSQGRGQGALSPLHF. The CDR3 nucleotides read TGTGCCAGCAGCCAAGGGAGGGGACAGGGGGCCCTTTCACCCCTCCACTTT.

This clonotype showed up many times. V is TRBV5-1 and J is TRBJ2-4; 7 positions match TRBD1. Per the germline V gene, CDR1 is SGHRS and CDR2 is YFSETQ. This CDR3 spans 16 amino acids. The V segment lost 2 bases and the J segment 2 bases; nucleotides outside the gene matches: 7. CDR3 nucleotide sequence: TGCGCCAGCAGCTTAATGACAGGGAAATCCAAAAACATTCAGTACTTC. Amino acid sequence: CASSLMTGKSKNIQYF.

The sample holds many counts of this clonotype. The chain couples TRBV4-1 to TRBJ2-7; possible D gene TRBD2, 6 bases. There are 15 residues in the CDR3. Germline V gene sequence: CDR1 MGHRA, CDR2 YSYEKL. Trimming removed 0 bases at V and 6 bases at J, with 15 bases between. The CDR3 region is CASSQDSADGGEQYF. The CDR3 nucleotides read TGCGCCAGCAGCCAAGATTCGGCCGACGGGGGCGAGCAGTACTTC.

The chain couples TRBV18 to TRBJ2-3; 11 nucleotides match TRBD2. The germline V gene has CDR1 KGHSH and CDR2 LQKENI. This CDR3 contains 15 residues. The J segment lost 2 bases and the V segment lost 4 bases, leaving 2 bases of the junction unmatched. The CDR3 DNA sequence: TGTGCCAGCTCACTTAGCGGGGGGGCCACAGATACGCAGTATTTT. Translated, it gives CASSLSGGATDTQYF.

The chain couples TRBV6-1 to TRBJ2-7; TRBD1 is a possible D gene (5 bases). V was shortened by 3 bases and J by 2 bases, with 17 bases between the two germline ends. The CDR3 has 16 residues. CDR1 and CDR2 from the germline V gene are MNHNS and SASEGT. CDR3 nucleotides: TGTGCCAGCAGTGATGGTGGGGCAGGGCGGCCCTACGAGCAGTACTTC. It yields the protein CASSDGGAGRPYEQYF.

This clonotype was seen at least ten times. The CDR3 here is CASSQDNGYNEQFF. The CDR3 nucleotides read TGCGCCAGCAGCCAAGATAACGGATACAATGAGCAGTTCTTC. The gene calls are TRBV4-3 and TRBJ2-1; no definite D call. This CDR3 is built from 14 residues. V lost 0 bases and J lost 4, with 7 bases in between. The germline gives CDR1 LGHNA, CDR2 YSLEER.

This clonotype was seen repeatedly, ten times or more. The chain links TRBV2 to TRBJ2-2, with 8 nucleotides matching TRBD1. From germline, CDR1 is SNHLY and CDR2 FYNNEI. CDR3 length: 14 residues. V lost 11 bases, J lost 2 bases, and 7 bases stayed unmatched. The CDR3 spells CAGTGTGNTGELFF. CDR3 sequence (DNA): TGTGCCGGTACCGGGACAGGCAACACCGGGGAGCTGTTTTTT. Combining the CDR3 with reference TRBV2 and TRBJ2-2 gives the whole variable domain EPEVTQTPSHQVTQMGQEVILRCVPISNHLYFYWYRQILGQKVEFLVSFYNNEISEKSEIFDDQFSVERPDGSNFTLKIRSTKLEDSAMYFCAGTGTGNTGELFFGEGSRLTVL.

In this sample, this clonotype turned up many times. The rearrangement links TRBV19 to TRBJ1-5, with D tentatively TRBD1 (6 bases). The CDR3 loop spans 16 amino acids. The germline V and J ends were trimmed by 6 bases and 0 bases, with 15 bases remaining between them. The germline gives CDR1 LNHDA, CDR2 SQIVND (reference sequence). CDR3 amino acids: CASRPQGLNSNQPQHF. DNA for the CDR3: TGTGCCAGTAGGCCACAGGGACTTAATAGCAATCAGCCCCAGCATTTT.

This clonotype is medium-sized in the sample. The chain links TRBV5-1 to TRBJ2-2, with D possibly being TRBD2 (5 bases). Germline V gives CDR1 SGHRS, CDR2 YFSETQ. Trimming stripped 0 bases from V and 3 bases from J, with 9 bases between. The CDR3 has 15 amino acids. The CDR3 is CASSLVLADTGELFF. The CDR3 bases are TGCGCCAGCAGCTTGGTGCTAGCAGACACCGGGGAGCTGTTTTTT.

This chain uses TRBV13 with TRBJ1-2; tentatively, D is TRBD1 (6 bases). Trimming stripped 5 bases from V and 4 bases from J, with 14 bases between. The germline CDR1 and CDR2 sequences are PRHDT and FYEKMQ (reference sequence). The CDR3 is made up of 14 amino acids. The CDR3 DNA reads TGTGCCAGCAGCCCCCGGACAGAAACCTATGGCTACACCTTC. Protein product: CASSPRTETYGYTF.

This clonotype was detected a few times. The chain couples TRBV4-1 to TRBJ1-1; no reliable D call. The CDR3 spans 13 residues. Germline loops: CDR1 MGHRA, CDR2 YSYEKL. V shed 6 bases and J shed 0 bases, with 8 bases lying between them. CDR3 in DNA: TGCGCCAGCAGGACCATCATGAACACTGAAGCTTTCTTT. Protein product: CASRTIMNTEAFF.

This clonotype was observed at least ten times. The V call is TRBV4-3, the J call TRBJ2-6; TRBD2 aligns across 11 bases. Per the germline V gene, CDR1 is LGHNA and CDR2 is YSLEER. This CDR3 contains 20 residues. Trimming removed 1 base from V and 4 bases from J; junction bases left unmatched: 12. CDR3 nucleotide sequence: TGCGCCAGCAGCCAAGCTAGAGATAGCGGGGGGGCGAGAGGGGCCAACGTCCTGACTTTC. The encoded protein is CASSQARDSGGARGANVLTF.

This clonotype was counted at least ten times. The chain is built from TRBV13 and TRBJ2-5; D ambiguous. CDR1 is PRHDT and CDR2 is FYEKMQ in the germline V gene (reference sequence). The V end lost 5 bases, the J end lost 3 bases, and 13 bases lay between the germline ends. CDR3 length: 14 amino acids. CDR3 sequence (DNA): TGTGCCAGCAGCGAAACCATGGCAAAAGAGACCCAGTACTTC. Translated, it gives CASSETMAKETQYF.

This clonotype occurred a few times. The rearrangement joins TRBV2 to TRBJ2-1; D is perhaps TRBD1 (7 bases). Trimming removed 3 bases from V and 12 bases from J, with 21 bases in between. The germline gives CDR1 SNHLY, CDR2 FYNNEI. The CDR3 has 15 residues. The CDR3 spells CASSDPQGGLMGQFF. The DNA for the CDR3 is TGTGCCAGCAGTGATCCGCAGGGGGGATTGATGGGGCAGTTCTTC.

This clonotype has a count of ten or more. This sequence joins TRBV5-5 and TRBJ2-7; D is uncertain. CDR3 size: 17 residues. In germline, CDR1 is SGHKS, CDR2 YYEKEE (reference sequence). The V end lost 1 base, the J end lost 0 bases, and 17 bases lay between the germline ends. The CDR3 protein is CASSLNPGSTTSYEQYF. Here the CDR3 DNA reads TGTGCCAGCAGCTTGAATCCCGGCTCAACAACCTCCTACGAGCAGTACTTC.

As to this clonotype: A read error is likely, as this CDR3 ends without the conserved phenylalanine or tryptophan. This chain links TRBV7-6 with TRBJ2-1; D is unresolved. Trimming removed 2 bases from V and 3 bases from J, with 5 bases in between. The CDR3 has 13 amino acids. Germline CDR1 and CDR2: SGHVS and FNYEAQ. The CDR3 nucleotides are TGTGCCAGCAGCTTAAGACTCTACAATGAGCAGTTCCTC. Residues: CASSLRLYNEQFL.

This clonotype has a count of ten or more. The chain links TRBV6-6 to TRBJ2-1; D is ambiguous. The CDR3 has 12 residues. The germline V gene has CDR1 MNHNY and CDR2 SVGAGI (reference sequence). V was clipped by 6 bases and J by 7 bases, with 10 bases between them. CDR3 bases: TGTGCCAGCAGCTCAGCTGGTAATGAGCAGTTCTTC. Its protein product is CASSSAGNEQFF.